Listed here are 2 T cell receptor beta chains from one sample, sequenced in a study of T cell clones after liver transplantation. Sequencing used immunoSEQ multiplex PCR; TCRdb keeps in-frame clones, though not all of them. The sample consists of around 110,000 clones, 90% of them appearing once. The sample was CD4+ T cells from blood, taken 12 months after liver transplant. The receptors shown here come from a human patient who received a liver transplant. A share of the T cells may be of graft donor origin.

The V gene is TRBV4-3, the J gene TRBJ2-3; TRBD2 matches 14 bases. The V gene end was trimmed by 0 bases and the J gene end by 5 bases; junction bases not matched to a gene: 4. Germline CDR1 is LGHNA and CDR2 is YSLEER. CDR3 length: 17 residues. The CDR3 sequence is CASSQDGTSGSKDTQYF. The DNA of the CDR3 is TGCGCCAGCAGCCAAGATGGGACTAGCGGGAGTAAAGATACGCAGTATTTT.

As to this clone: Other DNA variants within this sample encode the same CDR3. The V gene is TRBV10-1, the J gene TRBJ2-2; D gene unclear. This CDR3 spans 16 amino acids. CDR1 is WNHNN and CDR2 is SYGVQD in the germline V gene (reference sequence). V was pared by 0 bases and J by 0 bases, with 8 bases between. CDR3 in DNA: TGCGCCAGCAGTGAGTCGACTGGAGCGAACACCGGGGAGCTGTTTTTT. Residues: CASSESTGANTGELFF.